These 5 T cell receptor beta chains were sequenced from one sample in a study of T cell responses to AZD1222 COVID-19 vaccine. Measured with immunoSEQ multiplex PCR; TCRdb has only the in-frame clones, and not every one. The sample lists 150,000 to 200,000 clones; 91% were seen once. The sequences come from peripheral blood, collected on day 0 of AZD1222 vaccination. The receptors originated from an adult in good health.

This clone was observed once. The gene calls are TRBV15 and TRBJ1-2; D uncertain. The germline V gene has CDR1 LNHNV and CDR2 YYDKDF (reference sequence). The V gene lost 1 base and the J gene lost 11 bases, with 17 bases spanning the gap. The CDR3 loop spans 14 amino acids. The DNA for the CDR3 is TGTGCCACCAGCAGAGGGGCAAAGTATTGGGAGTACACCTTC. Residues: CATSRGAKYWEYTF.

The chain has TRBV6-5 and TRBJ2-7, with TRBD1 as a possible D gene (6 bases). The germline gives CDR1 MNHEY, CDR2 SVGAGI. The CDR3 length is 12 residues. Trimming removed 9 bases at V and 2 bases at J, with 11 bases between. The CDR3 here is CASRTEAYEQYF. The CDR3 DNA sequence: TGTGCCAGTAGGACAGAGGCCTACGAGCAGTACTTC.

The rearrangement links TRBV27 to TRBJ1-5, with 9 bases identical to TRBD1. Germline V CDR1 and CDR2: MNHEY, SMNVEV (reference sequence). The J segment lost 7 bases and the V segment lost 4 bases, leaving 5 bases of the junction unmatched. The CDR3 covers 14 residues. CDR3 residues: CASSSRTGEQPQHF. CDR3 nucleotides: TGTGCCAGCAGTTCCCGGACAGGGGAACAGCCCCAGCATTTT.

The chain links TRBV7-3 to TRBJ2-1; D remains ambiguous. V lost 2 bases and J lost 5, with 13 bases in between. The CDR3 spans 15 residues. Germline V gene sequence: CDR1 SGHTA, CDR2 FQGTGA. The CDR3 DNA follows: TGTGCCAGCAGCTTACTCTCCGGGCCCCACAATGAGCAGTTCTTC. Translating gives CASSLLSGPHNEQFF.

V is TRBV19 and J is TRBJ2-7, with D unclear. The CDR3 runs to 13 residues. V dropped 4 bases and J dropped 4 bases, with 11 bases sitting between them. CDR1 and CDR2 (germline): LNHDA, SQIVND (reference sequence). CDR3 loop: CASSKSAAYEQYF. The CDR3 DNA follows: TGTGCCAGTAGTAAAAGCGCCGCTTACGAGCAGTACTTC.